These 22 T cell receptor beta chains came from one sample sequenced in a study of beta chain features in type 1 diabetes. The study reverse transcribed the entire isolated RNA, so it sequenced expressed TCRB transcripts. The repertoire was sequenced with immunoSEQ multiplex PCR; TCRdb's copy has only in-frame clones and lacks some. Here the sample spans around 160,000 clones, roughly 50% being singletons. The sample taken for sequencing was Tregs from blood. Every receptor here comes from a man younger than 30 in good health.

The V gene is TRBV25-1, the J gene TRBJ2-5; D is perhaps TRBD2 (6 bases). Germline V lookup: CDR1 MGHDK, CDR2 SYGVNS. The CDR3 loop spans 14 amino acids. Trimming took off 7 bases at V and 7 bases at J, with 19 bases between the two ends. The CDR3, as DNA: TGTGCCAGCACCCAAGGATCGGGGGTAGGGACCCAGTACTTC. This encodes CASTQGSGVGTQYF.

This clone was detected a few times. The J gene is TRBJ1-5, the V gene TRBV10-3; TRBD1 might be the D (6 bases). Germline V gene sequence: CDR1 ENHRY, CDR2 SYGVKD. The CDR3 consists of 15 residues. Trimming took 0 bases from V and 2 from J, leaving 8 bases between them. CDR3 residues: CAISESGGGNQPQHF. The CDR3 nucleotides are TGTGCCATCAGTGAGTCTGGGGGCGGCAATCAGCCCCAGCATTTT.

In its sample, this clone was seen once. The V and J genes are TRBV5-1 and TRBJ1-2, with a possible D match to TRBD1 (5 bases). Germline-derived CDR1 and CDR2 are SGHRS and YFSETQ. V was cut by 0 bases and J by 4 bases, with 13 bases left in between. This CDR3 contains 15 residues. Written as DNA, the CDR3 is TGCGCCAGCAGCTTGGACGGGGGGACCTTCTATGGCTACACCTTC. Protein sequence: CASSLDGGTFYGYTF.

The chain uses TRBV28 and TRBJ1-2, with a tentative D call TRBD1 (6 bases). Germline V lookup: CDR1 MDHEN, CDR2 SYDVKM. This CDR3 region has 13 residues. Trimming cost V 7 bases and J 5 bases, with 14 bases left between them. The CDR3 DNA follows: TGTGCCAGCAAGACCCGGGACACTTATGGCTACACCTTC. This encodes CASKTRDTYGYTF.

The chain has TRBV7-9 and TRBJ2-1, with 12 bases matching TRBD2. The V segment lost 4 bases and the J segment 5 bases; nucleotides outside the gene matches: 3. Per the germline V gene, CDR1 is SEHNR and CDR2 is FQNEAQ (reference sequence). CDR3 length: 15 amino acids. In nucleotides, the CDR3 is TGTGCCAGCAGCTCGGGACTAGCGGGCAACAATGAGCAGTTCTTC. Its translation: CASSSGLAGNNEQFF.

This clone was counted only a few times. This chain's CDR3 is CASSPSGSGNTIYF. The CDR3 region has the DNA TGTGCCAGCTCACCATCGGGGTCTGGAAACACCATATATTTT. The chain couples TRBV18 to TRBJ1-3; D gene ambiguous. The CDR3 spans 14 residues. Germline CDR1 KGHSH, CDR2 LQKENI. The germline V and J ends were trimmed by 2 bases and 1 base, with 6 bases remaining between them.

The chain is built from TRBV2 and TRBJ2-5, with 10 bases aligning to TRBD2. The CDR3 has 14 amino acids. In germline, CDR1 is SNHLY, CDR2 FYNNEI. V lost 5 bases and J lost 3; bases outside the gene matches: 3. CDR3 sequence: CASSRTSGEETQYF. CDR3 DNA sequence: TGTGCCAGCAGTCGTACTAGCGGGGAAGAGACCCAGTACTTC.

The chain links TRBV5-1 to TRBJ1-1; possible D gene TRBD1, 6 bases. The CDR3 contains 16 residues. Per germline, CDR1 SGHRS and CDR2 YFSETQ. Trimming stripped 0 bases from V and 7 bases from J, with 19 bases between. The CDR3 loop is CASSLVTLNNRVEAFF. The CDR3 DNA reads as TGCGCCAGCAGCTTGGTGACACTAAATAACAGGGTTGAAGCTTTCTTT.

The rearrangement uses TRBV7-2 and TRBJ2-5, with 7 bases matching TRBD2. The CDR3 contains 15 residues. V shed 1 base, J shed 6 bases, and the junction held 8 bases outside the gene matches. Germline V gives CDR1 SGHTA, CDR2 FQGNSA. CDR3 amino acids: CASSLDPGGVKTQYF. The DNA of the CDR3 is TGTGCCAGCAGCTTAGACCCGGGGGGAGTGAAGACCCAGTACTTC.

The CDR3 reads CASSLGLSYNEQFF. The CDR3, as DNA: TGCGCCAGCAGCTTAGGACTGTCCTACAATGAGCAGTTCTTC. The V call is TRBV5-1, the J call TRBJ2-1, with a tentative D call TRBD2 (5 bases). V was clipped by 2 bases and J by 1 base, with 7 bases between them. Germline CDR1 reads SGHRS; CDR2 reads YFSETQ. The length of the CDR3 is 14 residues.

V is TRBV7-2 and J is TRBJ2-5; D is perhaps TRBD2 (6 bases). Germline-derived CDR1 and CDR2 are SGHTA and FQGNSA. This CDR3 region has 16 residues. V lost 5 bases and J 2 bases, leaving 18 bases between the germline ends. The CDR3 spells CASSRRYGSGQETQYF. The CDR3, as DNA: TGTGCCAGCAGCCGCAGGTACGGGAGCGGACAAGAGACCCAGTACTTC.

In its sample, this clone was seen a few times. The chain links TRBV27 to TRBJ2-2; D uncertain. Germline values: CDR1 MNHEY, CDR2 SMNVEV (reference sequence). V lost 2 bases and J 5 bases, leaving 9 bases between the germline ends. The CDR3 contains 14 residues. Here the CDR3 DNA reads TGTGCCAGCAGTTTAAACCGGCGGACCGGGGAGCTGTTTTTT. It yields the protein CASSLNRRTGELFF.

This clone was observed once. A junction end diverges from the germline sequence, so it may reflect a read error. CDR3 sequence: CASSLEPGVGQPQHF. Written as DNA, the CDR3 is TGTGCCAGTAGTTTAGAACCAGGGGTGGGTCAGCCCCAGCATTTT. This chain connects TRBV19 to TRBJ1-5; weak D call: TRBD1 (6 bases). The CDR3 is made up of 15 amino acids. Germline-derived CDR1 and CDR2 are LNHDA and SQIVND (reference sequence). The full variable domain, completed using reference TRBV19 and TRBJ1-5, is DGGITQSPKYLFRKEGQNVTLSCEQNLNHDAMYWYRQDPGQGLRLIYYSQIVNDFQKGDIAEGYSVSREKKESFPLTVTSAQKNPTAFYLCASSLEPGVGQPQHFGDGTRLSIL.

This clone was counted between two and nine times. CDR3 DNA sequence: TGCAGCGCTTCGACATACACAGATACGCAGTATTTT. This translates into CSASTYTDTQYF. The chain recombines TRBV29-1 with TRBJ2-3; D is uncertain. V gave up 7 bases and J gave up 2 bases, with 10 bases separating them. CDR3 length equals 12 residues. Germline V CDR1 and CDR2: SQVTM, ANQGSEA.

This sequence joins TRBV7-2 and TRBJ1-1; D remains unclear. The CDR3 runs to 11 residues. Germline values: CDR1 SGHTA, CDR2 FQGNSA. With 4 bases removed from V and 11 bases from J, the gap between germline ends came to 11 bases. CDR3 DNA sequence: TGTGCCAGCAGCTCGCTCGAGAAGGCTTTCTTT. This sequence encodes CASSSLEKAFF.

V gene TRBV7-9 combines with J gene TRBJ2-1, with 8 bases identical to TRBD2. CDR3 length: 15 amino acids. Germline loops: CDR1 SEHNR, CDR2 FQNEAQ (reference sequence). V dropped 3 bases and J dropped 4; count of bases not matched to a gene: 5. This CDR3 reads CASSFGLAQYNEQFF. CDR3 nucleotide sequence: TGTGCCAGCAGCTTCGGACTAGCACAATACAATGAGCAGTTCTTC.

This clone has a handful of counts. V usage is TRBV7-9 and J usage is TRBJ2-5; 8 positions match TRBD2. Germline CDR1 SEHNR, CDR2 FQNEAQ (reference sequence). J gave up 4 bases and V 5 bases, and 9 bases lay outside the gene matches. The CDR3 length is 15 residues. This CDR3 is CASSPNGGRLETQYF. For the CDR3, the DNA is TGTGCCAGCAGCCCGAACGGCGGGAGGTTAGAGACCCAGTACTTC. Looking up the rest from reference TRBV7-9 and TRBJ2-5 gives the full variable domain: DTGVSQNPRHKITKRGQNVTFRCDPISEHNRLYWYRQTLGQGPEFLTYFQNEAQLEKSRLLSDRFSAERPKGSFSTLEIQRTEQGDSAMYLCASSPNGGRLETQYFGPGTRLLVL.

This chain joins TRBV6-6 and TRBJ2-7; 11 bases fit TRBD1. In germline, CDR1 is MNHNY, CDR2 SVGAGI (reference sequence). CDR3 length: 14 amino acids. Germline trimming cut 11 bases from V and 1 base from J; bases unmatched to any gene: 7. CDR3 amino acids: CAGGTGGLSYEQYF. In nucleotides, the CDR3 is TGTGCCGGGGGGACAGGGGGTTTATCCTACGAGCAGTACTTC.

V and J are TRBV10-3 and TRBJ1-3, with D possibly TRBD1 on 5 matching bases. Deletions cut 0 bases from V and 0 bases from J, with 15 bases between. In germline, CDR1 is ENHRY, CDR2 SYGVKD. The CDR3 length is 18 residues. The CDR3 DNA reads TGTGCCATCAGTGAGTCCGTACCGAGGCAGGGCTCTGGAAACACCATATATTTT. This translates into CAISESVPRQGSGNTIYF.

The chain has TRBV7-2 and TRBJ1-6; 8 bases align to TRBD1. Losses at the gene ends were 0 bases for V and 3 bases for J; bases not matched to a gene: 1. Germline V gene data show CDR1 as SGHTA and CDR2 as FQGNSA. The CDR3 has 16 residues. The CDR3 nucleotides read TGTGCCAGCAGCTTAGCGGGACAGGTCTATAATTCACCCCTCCACTTT. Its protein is CASSLAGQVYNSPLHF.

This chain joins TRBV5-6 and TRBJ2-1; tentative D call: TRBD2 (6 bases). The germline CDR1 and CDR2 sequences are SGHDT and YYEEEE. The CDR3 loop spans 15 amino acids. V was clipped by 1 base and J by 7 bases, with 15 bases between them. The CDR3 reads CASSLLGEEENEQFF. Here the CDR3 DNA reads TGTGCCAGCAGCTTGTTAGGGGAGGAAGAGAATGAGCAGTTCTTC.

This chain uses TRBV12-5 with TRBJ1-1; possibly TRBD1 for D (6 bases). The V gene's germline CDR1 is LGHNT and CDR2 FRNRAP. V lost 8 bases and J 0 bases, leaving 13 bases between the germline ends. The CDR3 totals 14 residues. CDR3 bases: TGTGCTAGTTGCACAGGGACTATGAACACTGAAGCTTTCTTT. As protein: CASCTGTMNTEAFF.